The T cell receptor beta chain under discussion was sequenced for a study of shared clonotypes between healthy human individuals (dated by TCRdb to 2020 to 2022). At the level of the whole study: The cohort comprised a couple of women and a few men aged 18 to 49 years. For each donor, CD4 naive and CD4 memory were each run on three plates, CD8 naive on two plates, and CD8 memory on one plate. To estimate repertoire size and how much clonotype sharing occurs between individuals, the study deeply sequenced the blood TCR repertoires of 5 or 6 healthy adults. Different laboratories and diverse techniques were used to prepare libraries and sequence TCR repertoires, to increase sequencing depth and limit assay-specific biases. Between about 0.85 and 9.5 billion PBMCs per donor were obtained by leukapheresis. The study at large found these results: Even with the large sequencing depth, rarefaction of the sorted-subset datasets indicated that sequencing was incomplete. Compared with non-shared clonotypes, clonotypes shared by all four sorted-subset donors had higher generation probabilities. Sampling was restricted to blood, and TCR repertoires in tissues likely differ from the TCR repertoires found in blood. Approximately 5% of naive CD4, 3% to 3.5% of naive CD8, approximately 2% of memory CD4, and 0.4% of memory CD8 clonotypes were shared across a few donors. Estimated clonotype richness was generally larger for naive than for memory subsets. Because the study included a small number of donors, the genetic and exposure-history diversity represented was limited. Pairwise subsampling led to the expectation that sequencing depth would affect the degree of clonotype sharing among donors.

CD8 naive samples consisted of CD45RO-negative cells that were positively selected for CCR7, yielding a CD45RA+CCR7+ population without TemRA cells. Donors were healthy HIV-negative adults with no recently reported acute infections or vaccinations. Only Caucasian adults living in Nashville, Tennessee, USA were represented among the donors. After blood collection by leukapheresis, PBMCs were isolated using Ficoll-Histopaque density gradient centrifugation and then cryopreserved in the vapor phase of liquid nitrogen. Analytical flow cytometry was used to check the purity and quantity of each magnetically sorted T cell population. Genomic DNA was isolated from each sorted fraction and quantified by UV absorbance on a Nanodrop 2000c. Using the deep immunoSEQ assay, multiplex PCR amplified TCR CDR3 regions from genomic DNA. Extracted genomic DNA from each cell subset was distributed evenly across all wells of several immunoSEQ 96-well plates, and each plate was treated as a replicate. For sorted subsets, about 200 ng genomic DNA, equal to about 30,000 T cell genomes, was loaded into each replicate PCR. Purified libraries were measured with a Qubit 3.0 fluorometer, size-checked on a Bioanalyzer 2100, and measured again with the KAPA Library Quantification kit. Each immunoSEQ 96-well plate was sequenced on its own single-read 150-cycle Illumina NextSeq 550 flow cell. Per the source publication's procedure: Because the immunoSEQ output included only junctional sequences and no quality scores, the filtering could not be the same as the filtering used for full-length reads. To assign V/J genes and CDR3, sequences were annotated against IMGT germline references using PyIR, a Python wrapper for IgBLAST v1.9. Any read was removed if the V/J assignment was weak (E-value above 1e-6), the CDR3 was missing, or the read contained stop codons, out-of-frame junctions, or ambiguous translated residues. V3J clonotypes were defined as sequences sharing an identical inferred V gene, J gene, and CDR3 amino acid sequence. The percentage overlap between two repertoires was calculated by dividing the number of shared unique clonotypes by the size of the smaller repertoire. Richness of each repertoire was evaluated using RTK rarefaction, the Chao1 estimator, and Recon v2.1 estimates of unobserved clonotypes. OLGA was used to compute generation probabilities for all TCRbeta clonotypes that the gDNA method yielded from a handful of donors. TCRdb carries this immuneACCESS record with in-frame sequences only. Its versions omit some clonotypes, under half of them owing to an unresolved V gene in the studies checked, with the rest unexplained. The V and J calls and clone size were taken over from that table, and D and trimming were inferred from the DNA. This sample has millions of clones in its table, and about 95% of those were observed once. 0.85% to 1.3% of the sample belongs to the ten largest clones.

For this clone: The antigen it binds to is not known. No much larger clonotype is one base removed from it; base qualities were not supplied.

The V end loses 5 bases and the J end loses 1 base, and a stretch of 11 bases separates them. Inclusive of the bounding cysteine and phenylalanine, the CDR3 is 14 residues long. Kept here is only the CDR3 DNA, which spans 42 bases and is read in frame from base 1. The CDR1 and CDR2 encoded by the germline V gene (reference sequence) are SEHNR and FQNEAQ. Here the chain combines TRBV7-9 and TRBJ1-1; the D gene assignment is ambiguous. Sequencing used naive CD8+ T cells sorted from blood. This specimen's cell subset or site label, interpreted: CD45RA+CCR7+. This TCR came from a man between 18 and 29 years old in good health. The CDR3 protein sequence reads: CASSPTTPNTEAFF. The DNA reads TGTGCCAGCAGCCCCACTACACCGAACACTGAAGCTTTCTTT. Reference TRBV7-9 and TRBJ1-1 proteins supply the regions before and after the CDR3; the full variable domain is: DTGVSQNPRHKITKRGQNVTFRCDPISEHNRLYWYRQTLGQGPEFLTYFQNEAQLEKSRLLSDRFSAERPKGSFSTLEIQRTEQGDSAMYLCASSPTTPNTEAFFGQGTRLTVV.